A selection of T cell receptor beta chains follows, all from one sample in a study of blood T cell repertoires in COVID-19. Produced via immunoSEQ multiplex PCR; TCRdb's table is partial and in-frame only. The sample contains approximately 150,000 clones, about 76% of which appear only once. Source material: peripheral blood. The source is a human donor in a cohort sampled during active COVID-19. Each CDR3 is given with its conserved first and last residue. Each record gives: V gene, clone size, J gene, D gene, CDR3 DNA, CDR3 protein. A D gene is named only where the DNA matches it firmly. Some rows mark clone size as missing; the rest say once, few, many or name a class of expanded clone.

V: TRBV6-4
size: -
J: TRBJ1-1
D: -
DNA: TGTGCCCACACCCCGCGGGGATTTACTGAAGCTTTCTTT
CDR3: CAHTPRGFTEAFF

V: TRBV27
size: -
J: TRBJ2-7
D: TRBD2
DNA: TGTGCCAGCAGTCCCTTTGGCGGGAGCAGGTCCTACGAGCAGTACTTC
CDR3: CASSPFGGSRSYEQYF

V: TRBV7-3
size: -
J: TRBJ2-7
D: -
DNA: TGTGCCAGCAGCTTCGACAGTAACCACCCTAGGGACTACGAGCAGTACTTC
CDR3: CASSFDSNHPRDYEQYF

V: TRBV24-1
size: -
J: TRBJ2-2
D: -
DNA: TGTGCCACCAACTCGGTCAGGGGAAGAACCGGGGAGCTGTTTTTT
CDR3: CATNSVRGRTGELFF

V: TRBV3-1/TRBV3-2
size: once
J: TRBJ2-7
D: TRBD2
DNA: TGTGCCACGGGGACTAGCGGGAACTACGAGCAGTACTTC
CDR3: CATGTSGNYEQYF

V: TRBV27
size: -
J: TRBJ2-7
D: -
DNA: TGTGCCAGCAGCTCACACCACACACTAGCCACCTACGAGCAGTACTTC
CDR3: CASSSHHTLATYEQYF

V: TRBV28
size: -
J: TRBJ1-2
D: -
DNA: TGTGCCAGCAGTTTCCAATATGGCTACACCTTC
CDR3: CASSFQYGYTF

V: TRBV11-2
size: -
J: TRBJ2-5
D: TRBD1
DNA: TGTGCCAGCAGCAGTTTAACAGGGGGCAGGCAGACCCAGTACTTC
CDR3: CASSSLTGGRQTQYF

V: TRBV5-5
size: -
J: TRBJ2-3
D: TRBD1
DNA: TGTGCCAGCAGCTTGGGACAGGGTTTCGATACGCAGTATTTT
CDR3: CASSLGQGFDTQYF

V: TRBV18
size: -
J: TRBJ2-7
D: TRBD1
DNA: TGTGCCAGCTCACCAACAGGGGGCTCCTACGAGCAGTACTTC
CDR3: CASSPTGGSYEQYF

V: TRBV4-1
size: -
J: TRBJ1-2
D: TRBD1
DNA: TGCGCCAGCAGCCAAGAGGGACAGGGAATTAACTATGGCTACACCTTC
CDR3: CASSQEGQGINYGYTF

V: TRBV5-1
size: once
J: TRBJ1-2
D: -
DNA: TGCGCCAGCAGCTTGGCGGAGGGCGTGGATGGCTACACCTTC
CDR3: CASSLAEGVDGYTF

V: TRBV5-6
size: -
J: TRBJ2-3
D: TRBD1
DNA: TGTGCCAGCAGCGCAGGGACAGGGGGCACAGATACGCAGTATTTT
CDR3: CASSAGTGGTDTQYF

V: TRBV7-2
size: -
J: TRBJ2-5
D: -
DNA: TGTGCCAGCAGCGGAACAGAATGGCGTGAGACCCAGTACTTC
CDR3: CASSGTEWRETQYF

V: TRBV5-1
size: -
J: TRBJ1-5
D: -
DNA: TGCGCCAGCAGCTTGGGGGGGGGCAATCAGCCCCAGCATTTT
CDR3: CASSLGGGNQPQHF

V: TRBV3-1/TRBV3-2
size: -
J: TRBJ1-1
D: -
DNA: TGTGCCAGCAGGGGCGGACAGGAAGCTTTCTTT
CDR3: CASRGGQEAFF

V: TRBV28
size: -
J: TRBJ2-5
D: TRBD2
DNA: TGTGCCAGCAGCCCCACTAGCGGGAGGGCCGCGTGGAAGACCCAGTACTTC
CDR3: CASSPTSGRAAWKTQYF

V: TRBV4-2
size: -
J: TRBJ2-1
D: TRBD1
DNA: TGTGCCAGCAGCCAAGTGGGACAGCACAATGAGCAGTTCTTC
CDR3: CASSQVGQHNEQFF

V: TRBV11-2
size: -
J: TRBJ2-3
D: TRBD1
DNA: TGTGCCAGCAGCTTAGGCTTCGGGACAGGGATCACAGATACGCAGTATTTT
CDR3: CASSLGFGTGITDTQYF

V: TRBV28
size: -
J: TRBJ1-1
D: -
DNA: TGTGCCAGCAGTTTAGGACAGCTGAACACTGAAGCTTTCTTT
CDR3: CASSLGQLNTEAFF

V: TRBV7-9
size: -
J: TRBJ2-2
D: -
DNA: TGTGCCAGCAGCTTAAGGGGCATCACCGGGGAGCTGTTTTTT
CDR3: CASSLRGITGELFF

V: TRBV5-6
size: -
J: TRBJ1-6
D: TRBD1
DNA: TGTGCCAGCAGCGCGCGGGACAGGGGTAATTCACCCCTCCACTTT
CDR3: CASSARDRGNSPLHF

V: TRBV5-4
size: -
J: TRBJ2-7
D: TRBD1
DNA: TGTGCCAGCGGGGGACAGGGGGCCTACGAGCAGTACTTC
CDR3: CASGGQGAYEQYF

V: TRBV4-1
size: -
J: TRBJ2-1
D: TRBD2
DNA: TGCGCCAGCAGCCAACCCTCTAGCGGGAGGGGTGAGCAGTTCTTC
CDR3: CASSQPSSGRGEQFF

V: TRBV30
size: -
J: TRBJ2-7
D: TRBD1
DNA: TGTGCCTGGAGTGAGGTAGGACAGGGGAACTTCTACGAGCAGTACTTC
CDR3: CAWSEVGQGNFYEQYF

V: TRBV29-1
size: -
J: TRBJ2-3
D: TRBD2
DNA: TGCAGCGTTGAGCGGGAGAGCACAGATACGCAGTATTTT
CDR3: CSVERESTDTQYF

V: TRBV3-1/TRBV3-2
size: -
J: TRBJ2-7
D: TRBD1
DNA: TGTGCCAGTGGCAACACAGGGGTTCGGTACGAGCAGTACTTC
CDR3: CASGNTGVRYEQYF

V: TRBV24-1
size: -
J: TRBJ2-7
D: -
DNA: TGTGCCACCAGTGATTTGGGCAGGGAAGGGCAGTACTTC
CDR3: CATSDLGREGQYF

V: TRBV21-1
size: -
J: TRBJ2-7
D: -
DNA: TGTGCCAGCAGCAAAGGAAACGGGAGTGGGTACGAGCAGTACTTC
CDR3: CASSKGNGSGYEQYF

V: TRBV7-2
size: -
J: TRBJ2-1
D: TRBD1
DNA: TGTGCCAGCAGTTCGGGGACAGCATCCTACAATGAGCAGTTCTTC
CDR3: CASSSGTASYNEQFF

V: TRBV9
size: -
J: TRBJ2-2
D: -
DNA: TGTGCCAGCAGCCTATCCCACACCGGGGAGCTGTTTTTT
CDR3: CASSLSHTGELFF

V: TRBV4-1
size: -
J: TRBJ2-7
D: TRBD2
DNA: TGCGCCAGCAGCCAAGATTCCAAGCGGGAGAGGGAGTACGAGCAGTACTTC
CDR3: CASSQDSKREREYEQYF

V: TRBV6-2/TRBV6-3
size: -
J: TRBJ2-3
D: -
DNA: TGTGCCAGCAGTTCCTTCCAGATTTACACAGATACGCAGTATTTT
CDR3: CASSSFQIYTDTQYF

V: TRBV21-1
size: few
J: TRBJ2-1
D: -
DNA: TGTGCCAGCAGCCCCGGACAGGAACGCTCCTACAATGAGCAGTTCTTC
CDR3: CASSPGQERSYNEQFF

V: TRBV19
size: -
J: TRBJ2-7
D: -
DNA: TGTGCCAGTTCTTCAGGTCCCAACTACGAGCAGTACTTC
CDR3: CASSSGPNYEQYF

V: TRBV7-2
size: few
J: TRBJ2-7
D: -
DNA: TGTGCCAGCAGCTTAGCGGGAGACACCCACTACGAGCAGTACTTC
CDR3: CASSLAGDTHYEQYF

V: TRBV28
size: -
J: TRBJ2-2
D: -
DNA: TGTGCCAGCAGTTCGTTGTCCTTGGCTTGGGAGGACACCGGGGAGCTGTTTTTT
CDR3: CASSSLSLAWEDTGELFF

V: TRBV10-3
size: -
J: TRBJ1-1
D: -
DNA: TGTGCCATCGGACAGCCAGTTGCCAGCCCGAACACTGAAGCTTTCTTT
CDR3: CAIGQPVASPNTEAFF

V: TRBV21-1
size: -
J: TRBJ2-1
D: -
DNA: TGTGCCAGCAGCAAATTTGAGTGCAGGGGGGTAAACAATGAGCAGTTCTTC
CDR3: CASSKFECRGVNNEQFF

V: TRBV7-2
size: -
J: TRBJ2-7
D: TRBD2
DNA: TGTGCCAGCAGCCCTTTGGGGGCTAGCGGGAGTTACGAGCAGTACTTC
CDR3: CASSPLGASGSYEQYF

V: TRBV7-2
size: -
J: TRBJ1-4
D: -
DNA: TGTGCCAGCAGCCCCTGGGGGAGGGGCGCGACAAAACTGTTTTTT
CDR3: CASSPWGRGATKLFF

V: TRBV6-2/TRBV6-3
size: -
J: TRBJ2-1
D: -
DNA: TGTGCCAGCAGTTACCTGTCTGGCGGGACCTACAATGAGCAGTTCTTC
CDR3: CASSYLSGGTYNEQFF

V: TRBV7-9
size: few
J: TRBJ2-6
D: -
DNA: TGTGCCAGCAGCTTAGCGGGAGAGAGGTCTGGGGCCAACGTCCTGACTTTC
CDR3: CASSLAGERSGANVLTF

V: TRBV6-6
size: -
J: TRBJ1-1
D: TRBD1
DNA: TGTGCCAGCAGTCCGGGGGACAGGGGTATAATGAACACTGAAGCTTTCTTT
CDR3: CASSPGDRGIMNTEAFF

V: TRBV7-9
size: few
J: TRBJ2-1
D: TRBD1
DNA: TGTGCCAGCAGCTTGGCCGGGACAGGGGGGAATGAGCAGTTCTTC
CDR3: CASSLAGTGGNEQFF

V: TRBV7-9
size: -
J: TRBJ2-6
D: TRBD2
DNA: TGTGCCAGCAGCATAGGGACTAGCGGGGACTCTGGGGCCAACGTCCTGACTTTC
CDR3: CASSIGTSGDSGANVLTF

V: TRBV18
size: -
J: TRBJ2-2
D: TRBD2
DNA: TGTGCCAGCTCACCCTCTAGCGGGAGGGCCTTCGGGGAGCTGTTTTTT
CDR3: CASSPSSGRAFGELFF

V: TRBV6-2/TRBV6-3
size: once
J: TRBJ1-3
D: -
DNA: TGTGCCAGCAGCCCCCTTGAGAGGACTGGAAACACCATATATTTT
CDR3: CASSPLERTGNTIYF

V: TRBV5-5
size: -
J: TRBJ2-7
D: -
DNA: TGTGCCAGCATCCTAGCCAGCCCCTACGAGCAGTACTTC
CDR3: CASILASPYEQYF

V: TRBV7-2
size: once
J: TRBJ2-7
D: TRBD1
DNA: TGTGCCAGCAGCTTAGCGGGCAGGGGGTCCTACGAGCAGTACTTC
CDR3: CASSLAGRGSYEQYF

V: TRBV7-2
size: -
J: TRBJ1-5
D: -
DNA: TGTGCCAGCAGCTTAGCTGTACCTGGGACAATGGGTAATCAGCCCCAGCATTTT
CDR3: CASSLAVPGTMGNQPQHF

V: TRBV4-1
size: -
J: TRBJ2-7
D: TRBD2
DNA: TGCGCCAGCAGCCTCGGGACTAGCGGTAGGAGGTGGGCTAACGAGCAGTACTTC
CDR3: CASSLGTSGRRWANEQYF

V: TRBV19
size: -
J: TRBJ1-2
D: TRBD1
DNA: TGTGCCAGTAGTAAGCGGAATCTGGACAGGGGAAACTATGGCTACACCTTC
CDR3: CASSKRNLDRGNYGYTF

V: TRBV6-5
size: -
J: TRBJ2-2
D: -
DNA: TGTGCCAGCTTAAGAGGCGACCGGATCACCGGGGAGCTGTTTTTT
CDR3: CASLRGDRITGELFF

V: TRBV4-1
size: -
J: TRBJ2-1
D: TRBD1
DNA: TGCGCCAGCAGCCAATTAACGGGACAGGTCTACAATGAGCAGTTCTTC
CDR3: CASSQLTGQVYNEQFF

V: TRBV21-1
size: few
J: TRBJ2-1
D: -
DNA: TGTGCCAGCAGCAAAGGGTCCGGGACATCCCCCTACAATGAGCAGTTCTTC
CDR3: CASSKGSGTSPYNEQFF

V: TRBV29-1
size: once
J: TRBJ2-3
D: -
DNA: TGCAGCGTTGAAATAGTCCAGAGGTCAGATACGCAGTATTTT
CDR3: CSVEIVQRSDTQYF

V: TRBV6-4
size: -
J: TRBJ1-4
D: -
DNA: TGTGCCAGCAGTGACAGGGAGGGGGAAAAACTGTTTTTT
CDR3: CASSDREGEKLFF

V: TRBV7-3
size: -
J: TRBJ2-3
D: -
DNA: TGTGCCAGCAGCTTAAGGGGACTTCAAGATACGCAGTATTTT
CDR3: CASSLRGLQDTQYF

V: TRBV7-2
size: -
J: TRBJ2-7
D: -
DNA: TGTGCCAGCAGCGCACAAGGGGTCACCTCCTACGAGCAGTACTTC
CDR3: CASSAQGVTSYEQYF